The 13 T cell receptor beta chains listed next were all sequenced from one sample in a study of CD8 T cells in ankylosing spondylitis. TCRdb called the 5' RACE reads again in MiXCR, with one record for every CDR3 protein. The sample carries roughly 230,000 distinct CDR3 sequences, more than 15% recorded once. Sequences were obtained from blood, either unsorted or a sorted T cell fraction (not recorded which). All receptors derive from a male donor with ankylosing spondylitis or in good health (not recorded which).

This clonotype showed up just a few times. The V call is TRBV5-1, the J call TRBJ2-1; weak D call: TRBD2 (6 bases). V was trimmed by 0 bases and J by 8 bases, leaving 12 bases between them. Germline loops: CDR1 SGHRS, CDR2 YFSETQ. The CDR3 loop spans 14 amino acids. The CDR3 nucleotides are TGCGCCAGCAGCTTGGGTCGGGAGAGAGATGAGCAGTTCTTC. Its translation is CASSLGRERDEQFF.

This clonotype was counted only a few times. The chain links TRBV29-1 to TRBJ2-7; 10 bases align to TRBD1. From germline, CDR1 is SQVTM and CDR2 ANQGSEA. The J segment lost 2 bases and the V segment lost 7 bases, leaving 5 bases of the junction unmatched. CDR3 length: 13 residues. CDR3 nucleotides: TGCAGCGCGTTAGGACAGGGGGCCTACGAGCAGTACTTC. Translation: CSALGQGAYEQYF.

This clonotype was picked up a small number of times. This chain connects TRBV13 to TRBJ2-1; D is ambiguous. The CDR3 length is 12 residues. Germline CDR1 is PRHDT and CDR2 is FYEKMQ (reference sequence). Trimming took off 4 bases at V and 10 bases at J, with 11 bases between the two ends. CDR3: CASSSTTPEQFF. The CDR3, as DNA: TGTGCCAGCAGCTCGACCACCCCCGAGCAGTTCTTC.

This clonotype has only one observation. At one of its ends the junction is not consistent with the germline gene, which may arise from a read error. This chain's CDR3 is CASSQMGLGLGSYNEQFF. Here the CDR3 DNA reads TGTGCCTCCAGCCAAATGGGGTTGGGGTTGGGTTCCTACAATGAGCAGTTCTTC. The V gene is TRBV10-2, the J gene TRBJ2-1, with D unclear. The length of the CDR3 is 18 residues. Germline V CDR1 and CDR2: WSHSY, SAAADI.

This clonotype was seen at least ten times. J is TRBJ2-5 and V is TRBV28; 8 nucleotides align to TRBD1. The CDR3 has 16 residues. Germline loops: CDR1 MDHEN, CDR2 SYDVKM. V lost 4 bases and J lost 1; bases outside the gene matches: 8. CDR3 region: CASSSTDRVLQETQYF. The CDR3 nucleotides are TGTGCCAGCAGTTCCACGGACAGGGTACTCCAAGAGACCCAGTACTTC.

This clonotype came up many times. The CDR3 is CSAVSDTGELFF. In nucleotides, the CDR3 is TGCAGTGCTGTGTCGGACACCGGGGAGCTGTTTTTT. The chain recombines TRBV20-1 with TRBJ2-2; D unclear. In germline, CDR1 is DFQATT, CDR2 SNEGSKA (reference sequence). CDR3 length equals 12 residues. V lost 5 bases and J 3 bases, leaving 7 bases between the germline ends.

With respect to this clonotype: A clone one base away is much larger, so this may be a read error. The genes are TRBV4-3 and TRBJ2-7; weak D call: TRBD1 (6 bases). Germline CDR1 reads LGHNA; CDR2 reads YSLEER. There are 16 residues in the CDR3. The CDR3 loop is CASSQDRQGSSSEQYF. CDR3 bases: TGCGCCAGCAGCCAAGATCGGCAGGGGAGCTCCTCCGAGCAGTACTTC.

This clonotype turned up a few times. This chain joins TRBV9 and TRBJ2-1; D might be TRBD2 (6 bases). Germline V gene data show CDR1 as SGDLS and CDR2 as YYNGEE. Between the trimmed V and J ends, which lost 0 bases and 5 bases, there was a span of 15 bases. The CDR3 covers 16 residues. CDR3 sequence: CASSVGMGGLHNEQFF. As DNA, the CDR3 is TGTGCCAGCAGCGTAGGAATGGGAGGCCTACACAATGAGCAGTTCTTC.

The chain links TRBV7-2 to TRBJ2-1, with 10 bases identical to TRBD2. The CDR3 contains 16 residues. The germline gives CDR1 SGHTA, CDR2 FQGNSA. With 4 bases clipped from V and 2 bases from J, the junction kept 5 bases outside the gene matches. CDR3 bases: TGTGCCAGCAGCTCAGACCTAGCGGGAGCCTACAATGAGCAGTTCTTC. Residues: CASSSDLAGAYNEQFF.

Only a few counts were recorded for this clonotype. V gene TRBV29-1 combines with J gene TRBJ2-7; D is undetermined. Deletions cut 5 bases from V and 1 base from J, with 12 bases between. CDR3 length: 13 residues. CDR1 and CDR2 (germline): SQVTM, ANQGSEA. CDR3 sequence reads: CSVITIRSYEQYF. DNA of the CDR3: TGCAGCGTTATCACAATAAGATCCTACGAGCAGTACTTC.

This clonotype turned up a few times. The CDR3 DNA sequence: TGCGCCAGCAGCCAAGATCTCGGAGCGGGAGGGCCTTTTAATGAGCAGTTCTTC. This gives the protein CASSQDLGAGGPFNEQFF. The chain links TRBV4-1 to TRBJ2-1, with 10 bases that match TRBD2. CDR3 length: 18 residues. In germline, CDR1 is MGHRA, CDR2 YSYEKL. J gave up 7 bases and V 0 bases, and 12 bases lay outside the gene matches.

V is TRBV12-3 or TRBV12-4 and J is TRBJ2-2; D gene uncertain. The V gene lost 11 bases and the J gene lost 3 bases, with 13 bases spanning the gap. The CDR3 length is 13 residues. The CDR3 DNA sequence: TGTGCCGGGCTTTCGGAGTACACCGGGGAGCTGTTTTTT. It encodes CAGLSEYTGELFF.

This clonotype was counted at least ten times. The J gene is TRBJ2-7, the V gene TRBV12-3 or TRBV12-4; D is ambiguous. CDR3 length: 12 residues. Between the trimmed V and J ends, which lost 6 bases and 2 bases, there was a span of 8 bases. The CDR3 DNA is TGTGCCAGCAGCCCGGGCACCTACGAGCAGTACTTC. Translating gives CASSPGTYEQYF.